The rows below give T cell receptor beta chains drawn from one sample of a study of T cell repertoires in cytomegalovirus infection. TCRdb independently ran MiXCR on the reads; one entry per CDR3 protein. The table has about 490,000 distinct CDR3 sequences, approximately 25% seen once; the top ten hold under 15%. Sequencing input: PBMCs. All receptors come from a human donor in good health (CMV status not recorded). Some clones in this sample may be carry-over from other donors' samples. Both conserved end residues are part of each CDR3. D genes are given only for firm matches. Clone size, where shown, is once, few, many, or a class for clones that have expanded.

V	size	D	J	DNA	CDR3
TRBV18	few	TRBD2	TRBJ2-2	TGTGCCAGCTCACCCTTAGCGGGGTCGAACACCGGGGAGCTGTTTTTT	CASSPLAGSNTGELFF
TRBV4-3	once	-	TRBJ2-1	TGCGCCAGCAGCCAAGAAGCGAATAGGGGTTCTACTGAGCAGTTCTTC	CASSQEANRGSTEQFF
TRBV28	-	-	TRBJ2-1	TGTGCCAGCAGTTTTCCCCCAGGCCGGAATGAGCAGTTCTTC	CASSFPPGRNEQFF
TRBV29-1	few	TRBD2	TRBJ2-7	TGCAGCGTTGGGCTACTAGCGGGAGGGCCAGGGGAGCAGTACTTC	CSVGLLAGGPGEQYF
TRBV24-1	-	TRBD2	TRBJ2-1	TGTGCCACCAGCGGGTACAGTGCTAGCGGATACAATGAGCAGTTCTTC	CATSGYSASGYNEQFF
TRBV7-7	-	-	TRBJ2-2	TGTGCCAGCAGCCTCCCGGATACCGGGGAGCTGTTTTTT	CASSLPDTGELFF
TRBV28	-	-	TRBJ2-5	TGTGCCAGCAGTAAGGGCCCCAGTGACCAAGAGACCCAGTACTTC	CASSKGPSDQETQYF
TRBV20-1	-	TRBD1	TRBJ2-3	TGCAGTGCTAGAGTTGTCGCTGGACAGGGTGCCGCAGATACGCAGTATTTT	CSARVVAGQGAADTQYF
TRBV7-2	few	-	TRBJ2-1	TGTGCCAGCAGCTCCGCTTCGCGAATGCGGAGCCCCTATCCAAGCTCCTACAATGAGCAGTTCTTC	CASSSASRMRSPYPSSYNEQFF
TRBV19	once	-	TRBJ1-2	TGTGCCAGTAGTACCGAGCAGGCTTATAACTATGGCTACACCTTC	CASSTEQAYNYGYTF
TRBV20-1	once	TRBD2	TRBJ2-1	TGCAGTGCTGCCGGACTAGCGGGAGTCCAGCAGTTCTTC	CSAAGLAGVQQFF
TRBV12-3/TRBV12-4	-	-	TRBJ2-7	TGTGCCAGCAGTTTTGAATACCTCTACGAGCAGTACTTC	CASSFEYLYEQYF
TRBV7-6	few	-	TRBJ2-5	TGTGCCAGCAGCTTAGCGGTGGGCAGGGGAGGAGAGACCCAGTACTTC	CASSLAVGRGGETQYF
TRBV18	few	-	TRBJ2-3	TGTGCCAGCTCACCTGCAGATACGCAGTATTTT	CASSPADTQYF
TRBV20-1	-	TRBD1	TRBJ1-3	TGCAGCCTACAGGGGGCGGATGGAAACACCATATATTTT	CSLQGADGNTIYF
TRBV6-2/TRBV6-3	-	-	TRBJ1-1	TGTGCCAGCAGTTACGTAGAGGTTCGGGTTCGTACTGAAGCTTTCTTT	CASSYVEVRVRTEAFF
TRBV6-1	few	-	TRBJ1-1	TGTGCCAGCAGTGAAGCACTGGAAGCTTTCTTT	CASSEALEAFF
TRBV7-7	many	TRBD1	TRBJ2-2	TGTGCTAGCAGCCACGGACAGGGGACGAACACCGGGGAGCTGTTTTTT	CASSHGQGTNTGELFF
TRBV28	few	TRBD2	TRBJ2-1	TGTGCCAGCAGCACCGCGGGACTATCTTTCCATGAGCAGTTCTTC	CASSTAGLSFHEQFF
TRBV7-2	few	-	TRBJ2-2	TGTGCCAGCAGCTTAGCTAGCGGAGGGACCGGGGAGCTGTTTTTT	CASSLASGGTGELFF
TRBV7-9	-	TRBD2	TRBJ2-3	TGTGCCAGCAGCTCCAGGACTAGCCTCGATACGCAGTATTTT	CASSSRTSLDTQYF
TRBV6-5	-	-	TRBJ1-5	TGTGCCAGCAGTTACTCGCAGGGGTACCAGCCCCAGCATTTT	CASSYSQGYQPQHF
TRBV20-1	-	TRBD2	TRBJ2-1	TGCAGTGCTAGATCGCTAGCGGGGGAGACGGATGAGCAGTTCTTC	CSARSLAGETDEQFF
TRBV11-2	-	-	TRBJ2-2	TGTGCCAGCAGCCCGACGGGCCGCGTGGGAACCGGGGAGCTGTTTTTT	CASSPTGRVGTGELFF
TRBV19	-	TRBD1	TRBJ1-1	TGTGCCAGTAGTATAGAACAGGGGAGCACTGAAGCTTTCTTT	CASSIEQGSTEAFF
TRBV7-9	many	-	TRBJ2-3	TGTGCCAGCAGCTTGTATGGGGGAGGAACAGATACGCAGTATTTT	CASSLYGGGTDTQYF
TRBV6-5	few	-	TRBJ1-1	TGTGCCAGCACGGGGCACACAAGTATAACTGAAGCTTTCTTT	CASTGHTSITEAFF
TRBV29-1	-	-	TRBJ2-5	TGCAGCGTTGGTAGCGTACAAGAGACCCAGTACTTC	CSVGSVQETQYF
TRBV6-5	-	TRBD2	TRBJ2-1	TGTGCCAGCAGACCTCTAACCGGGAGGACCTACAATGAGCAGTTCTTC	CASRPLTGRTYNEQFF
TRBV7-6	few	TRBD1	TRBJ2-3	TGTGCCAGCAGCCAGAACCCGGGACCAGGGGGAAATACGCAGTATTTT	CASSQNPGPGGNTQYF
TRBV11-2	-	TRBD1	TRBJ2-5	TGTGCCAGCAGCCCGCTACAGGGGGCAGGAGAGACCCAGTACTTC	CASSPLQGAGETQYF
TRBV7-2	many	-	TRBJ2-4	TGTGCCAGCAGCCAGGAGGGGGCGGGCAAAAACATTCAGTACTTC	CASSQEGAGKNIQYF
TRBV11-3	-	TRBD2	TRBJ2-1	TGTGCCAGCAGCCCCAATAGCGGGAGTTACAATGAGCAGTTCTTC	CASSPNSGSYNEQFF
TRBV18	-	TRBD1	TRBJ1-5	TGTGCCAGCTCCAAGGGGGGACAGGGTCAGCCCCAGCATTTT	CASSKGGQGQPQHF
TRBV5-1	few	-	TRBJ2-3	TGCGCCAGCAGCTTGGGGCAAACCACAGATACGCAGTATTTT	CASSLGQTTDTQYF
TRBV5-4	-	TRBD2	TRBJ2-1	TGTGCCAGCAGCTCGTTAGCGGGAGCGCTATTAGGGGAGCAGTTCTTC	CASSSLAGALLGEQFF
TRBV6-5	few	TRBD2	TRBJ2-1	TGTGCCAGCAGTTACCGGACTAGCGGGATCCATGAGCAGTTCTTC	CASSYRTSGIHEQFF
TRBV12-3/TRBV12-4	few	-	TRBJ1-2	TGTGCCAGCAGTCCCACGCACCCTAACTATGGCTACACCTTC	CASSPTHPNYGYTF
TRBV12-3/TRBV12-4	-	TRBD2	TRBJ2-7	TGTGCCAGCAGTTGGGCGGGAGAACACGAGCAGTACTTC	CASSWAGEHEQYF
TRBV30	few	-	TRBJ2-5	TGTGCCTGGAGTGCCCGACAAGAGACCCAGTACTTC	CAWSARQETQYF
TRBV7-8	many	TRBD1	TRBJ1-1	TGTGCCAGCAGCCCGGACAGGGGGAGGAACACTGAAGCTTTCTTT	CASSPDRGRNTEAFF
TRBV6-2/TRBV6-3	-	TRBD1	TRBJ1-2	TGTGCCAGCAGTGAAGGGGGCGGTTACGGGAGCTATGGCTACTCCTTC	CASSEGGGYGSYGYSF
TRBV4-3	-	-	TRBJ1-3	TGCGCCAGCAGCCAAGATAGAGGGTCTGGAAACACCATATATTTT	CASSQDRGSGNTIYF
TRBV28	few	-	TRBJ1-2	TGTGCCAGCAGTTTGTCCTCTGGTGGCTACACCTTC	CASSLSSGGYTF
TRBV19	-	TRBD1	TRBJ2-7	TGTGCCAGTAGCCCCCGGGACAGGATTATGGAGCAGTACTTC	CASSPRDRIMEQYF
TRBV20-1	once	-	TRBJ2-1	TGCAGTGCTACCAATCCCCTCCGTCGGGAAAACAATGAGCAGTTCTTC	CSATNPLRRENNEQFF
TRBV10-3	-	-	TRBJ2-1	TGTGCCATCAGTGAAGACCCCCCCTCCTACAATGAGCAGTTCTTC	CAISEDPPSYNEQFF
TRBV6-2/TRBV6-3	-	TRBD1	TRBJ2-1	TGTGCCAGCAGTCCCGACAGGGGATACAATGAGCAGTTCTTC	CASSPDRGYNEQFF
TRBV24-1	-	TRBD1	TRBJ2-5	TGTGCCACCAGTGATTCCGGGACAGGGAGAGAGACCCAGTACTTC	CATSDSGTGRETQYF